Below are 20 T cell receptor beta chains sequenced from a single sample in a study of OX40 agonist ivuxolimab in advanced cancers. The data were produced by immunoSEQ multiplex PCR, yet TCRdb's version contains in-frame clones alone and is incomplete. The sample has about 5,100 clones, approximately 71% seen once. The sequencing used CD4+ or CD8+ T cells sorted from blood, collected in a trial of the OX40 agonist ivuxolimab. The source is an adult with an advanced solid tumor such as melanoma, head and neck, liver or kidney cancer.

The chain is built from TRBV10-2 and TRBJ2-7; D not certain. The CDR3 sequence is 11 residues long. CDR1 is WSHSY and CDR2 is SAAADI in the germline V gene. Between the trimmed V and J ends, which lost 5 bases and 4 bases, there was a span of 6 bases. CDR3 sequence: CASSLGYEQYF. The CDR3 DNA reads TGCGCCAGCAGTTTAGGTTACGAGCAGTACTTC.

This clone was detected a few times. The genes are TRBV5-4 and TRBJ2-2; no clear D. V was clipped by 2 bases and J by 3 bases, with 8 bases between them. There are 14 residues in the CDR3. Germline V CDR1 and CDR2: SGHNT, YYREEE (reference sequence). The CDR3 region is CASSFREDTGELFF. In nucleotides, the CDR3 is TGTGCCAGCAGCTTTAGGGAAGACACCGGGGAGCTGTTTTTT.

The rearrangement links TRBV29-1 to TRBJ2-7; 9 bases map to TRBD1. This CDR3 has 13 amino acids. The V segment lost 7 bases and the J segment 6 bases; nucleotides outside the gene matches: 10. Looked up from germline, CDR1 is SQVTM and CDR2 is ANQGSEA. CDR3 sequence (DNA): TGCAGCGCCTGGGGGACAGGGTCTCGCGAGCAGTACTTC. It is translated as CSAWGTGSREQYF.

The CDR3 DNA follows: TGTGCCAGCTCACCTCTTCGGCATCAGCCCCAGCATTTT. It encodes CASSPLRHQPQHF. This chain joins TRBV18 and TRBJ1-5, with unresolved D. CDR1 is KGHSH and CDR2 is LQKENI in the germline V gene. The CDR3 covers 13 residues. V lost 3 bases and J lost 5, with 8 bases in between.

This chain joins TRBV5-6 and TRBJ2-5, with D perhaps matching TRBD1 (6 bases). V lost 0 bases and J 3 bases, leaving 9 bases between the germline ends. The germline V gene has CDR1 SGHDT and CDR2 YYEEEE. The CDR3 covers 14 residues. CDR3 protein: CASSLESGEETQYF. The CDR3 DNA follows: TGTGCCAGCAGCTTGGAGTCAGGGGAAGAGACCCAGTACTTC. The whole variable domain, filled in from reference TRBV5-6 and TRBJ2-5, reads DAGVTQSPTHLIKTRGQQVTLRCSPKSGHDTVSWYQQALGQGPQFIFQYYEEEERQRGNFPDRFSGHQFPNYSSELNVNALLLGDSALYLCASSLESGEETQYFGPGTRLLVL.

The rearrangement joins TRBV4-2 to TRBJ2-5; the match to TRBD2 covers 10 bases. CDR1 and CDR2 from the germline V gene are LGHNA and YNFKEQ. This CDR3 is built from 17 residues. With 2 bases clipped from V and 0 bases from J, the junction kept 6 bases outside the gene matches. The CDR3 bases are TGTGCCAGCAGCCAACTTACCGGGACTAGCGACCAAGAGACCCAGTACTTC. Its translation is CASSQLTGTSDQETQYF.

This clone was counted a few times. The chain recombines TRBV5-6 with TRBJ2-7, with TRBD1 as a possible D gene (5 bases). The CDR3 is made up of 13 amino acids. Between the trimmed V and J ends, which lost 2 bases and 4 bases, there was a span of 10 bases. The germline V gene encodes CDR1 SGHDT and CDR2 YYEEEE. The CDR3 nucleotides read TGTGCCAGCAGCTTTAGGACACAATACGAGCAGTACTTC. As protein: CASSFRTQYEQYF. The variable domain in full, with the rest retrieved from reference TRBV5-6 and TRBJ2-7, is DAGVTQSPTHLIKTRGQQVTLRCSPKSGHDTVSWYQQALGQGPQFIFQYYEEEERQRGNFPDRFSGHQFPNYSSELNVNALLLGDSALYLCASSFRTQYEQYFGPGTRLTVT.

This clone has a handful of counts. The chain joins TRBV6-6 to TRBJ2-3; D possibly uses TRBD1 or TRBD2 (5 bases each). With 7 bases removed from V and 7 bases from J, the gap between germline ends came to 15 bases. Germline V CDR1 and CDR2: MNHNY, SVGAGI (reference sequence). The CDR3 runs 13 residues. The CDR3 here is CASTRGEHNTQYF. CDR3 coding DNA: TGTGCCAGCACCAGAGGGGAACACAATACGCAGTATTTT.

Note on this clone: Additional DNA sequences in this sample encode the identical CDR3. The CDR3 DNA follows: TGTGCCAGCAGCTTAGCCCAGGGGACCTACAATGAGCAGTTCTTC. It encodes CASSLAQGTYNEQFF. J is TRBJ2-1 and V is TRBV7-9; perhaps TRBD1 as D (6 bases). Trimming shortened V by 0 bases and J by 2 bases, and 8 bases separated the two germline ends. Germline CDR1 reads SEHNR; CDR2 reads FQNEAQ (reference sequence). This CDR3 has 15 residues.

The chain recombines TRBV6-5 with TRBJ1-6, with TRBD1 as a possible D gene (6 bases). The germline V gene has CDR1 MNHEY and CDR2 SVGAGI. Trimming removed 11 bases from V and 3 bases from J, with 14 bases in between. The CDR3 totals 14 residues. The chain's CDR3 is CACGGGYYNSPLHF. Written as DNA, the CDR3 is TGTGCCTGTGGGGGGGGCTACTATAATTCACCCCTCCACTTT.

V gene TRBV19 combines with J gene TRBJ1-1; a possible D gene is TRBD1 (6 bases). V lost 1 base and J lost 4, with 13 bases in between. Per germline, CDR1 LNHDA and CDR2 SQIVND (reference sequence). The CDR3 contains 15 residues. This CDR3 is CASSIGGGGATEAFF. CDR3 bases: TGTGCCAGTAGTATAGGGGGTGGGGGCGCCACTGAAGCTTTCTTT.

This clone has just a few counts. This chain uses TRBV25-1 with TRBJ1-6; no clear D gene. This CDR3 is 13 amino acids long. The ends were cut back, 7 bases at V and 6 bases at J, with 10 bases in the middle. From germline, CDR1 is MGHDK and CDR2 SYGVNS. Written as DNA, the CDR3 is TGTGCCAGCACCAACAGCCTTAATTCACCCCTCCACTTT. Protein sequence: CASTNSLNSPLHF.

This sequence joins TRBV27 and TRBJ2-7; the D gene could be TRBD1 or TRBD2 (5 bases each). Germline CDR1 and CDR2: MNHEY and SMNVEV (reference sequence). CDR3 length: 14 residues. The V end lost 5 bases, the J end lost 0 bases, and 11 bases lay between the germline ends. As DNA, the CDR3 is TGTGCCAGCAGTGCTGGGACGGGCTCCTACGAGCAGTACTTC. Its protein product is CASSAGTGSYEQYF.

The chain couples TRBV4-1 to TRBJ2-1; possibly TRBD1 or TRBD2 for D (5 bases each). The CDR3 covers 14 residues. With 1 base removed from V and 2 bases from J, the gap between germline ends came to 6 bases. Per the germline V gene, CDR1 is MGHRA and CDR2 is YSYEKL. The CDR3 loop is CASSQVGPYNEQFF. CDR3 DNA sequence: TGCGCCAGCAGCCAAGTGGGACCCTACAATGAGCAGTTCTTC.

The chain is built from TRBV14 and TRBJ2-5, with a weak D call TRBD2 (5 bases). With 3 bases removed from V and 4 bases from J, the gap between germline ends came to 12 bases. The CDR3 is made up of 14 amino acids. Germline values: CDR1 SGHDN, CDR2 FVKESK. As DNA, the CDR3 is TGTGCCAGCAGCCATGAACTAGTTGGAGAGACCCAGTACTTC. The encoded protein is CASSHELVGETQYF.

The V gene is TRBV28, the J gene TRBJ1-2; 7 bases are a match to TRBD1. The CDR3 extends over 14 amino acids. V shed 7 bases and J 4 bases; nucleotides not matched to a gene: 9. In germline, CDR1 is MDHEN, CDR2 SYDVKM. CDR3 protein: CASKRTGRGYGYTF. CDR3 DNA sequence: TGTGCCAGCAAAAGGACAGGTCGAGGCTATGGCTACACCTTC.

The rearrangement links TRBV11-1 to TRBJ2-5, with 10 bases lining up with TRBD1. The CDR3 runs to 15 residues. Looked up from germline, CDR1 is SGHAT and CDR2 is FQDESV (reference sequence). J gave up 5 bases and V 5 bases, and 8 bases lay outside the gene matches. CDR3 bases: TGTGCCAGCAGCCGGGACAGGGGAGTGGGGGAGACCCAGTACTTC. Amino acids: CASSRDRGVGETQYF. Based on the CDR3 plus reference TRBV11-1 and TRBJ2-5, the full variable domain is EAEVAQSPRYKITEKSQAVAFWCDPISGHATLYWYRQILGQGPELLVQFQDESVVDDSQLPKDRFSAERLKGVDSTLKIQPAELGDSAMYLCASSRDRGVGETQYFGPGTRLLVL.

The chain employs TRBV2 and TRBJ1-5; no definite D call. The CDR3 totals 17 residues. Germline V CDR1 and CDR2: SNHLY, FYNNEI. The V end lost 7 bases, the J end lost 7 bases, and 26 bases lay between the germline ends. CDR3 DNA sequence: TGTGCCAGCACCGAATCGGTCTGGGCTTACAGCTCCCAGCCCCAGCATTTT. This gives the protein CASTESVWAYSSQPQHF.

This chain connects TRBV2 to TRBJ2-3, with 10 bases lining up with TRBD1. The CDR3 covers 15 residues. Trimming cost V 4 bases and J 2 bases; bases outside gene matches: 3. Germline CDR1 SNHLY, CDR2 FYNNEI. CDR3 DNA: TGTGCCAGCAGTGCGACAGGGGGCAACACAGATACGCAGTATTTT. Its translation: CASSATGGNTDTQYF.

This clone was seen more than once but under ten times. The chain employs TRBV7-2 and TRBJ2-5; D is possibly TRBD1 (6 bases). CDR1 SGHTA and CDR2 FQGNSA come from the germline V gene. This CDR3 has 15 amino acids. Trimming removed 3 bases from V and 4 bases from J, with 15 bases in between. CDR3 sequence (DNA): TGTGCCAGCAGCTTTACGACAGGAATGGGAGAGACCCAGTACTTC. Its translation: CASSFTTGMGETQYF.